A single sample is the source of the 10 T cell receptor beta chains below, sequenced in a study of PD-1 blockade in classical Hodgkin lymphoma. TCRdb's copy holds only in-frame clones and misses some; the assay was immunoSEQ multiplex PCR. The data show around 26,000 clones, about 89% seen once. Time point here: newly diagnosed, previously untreated cHL patient sample. The authors purified CD4+ T cells from thawed PBMCs by magnetic negative selection. Sequencing input: CD4+ T cells from blood. Source of these receptors: a human donor with classical Hodgkin lymphoma.

This rearrangement joins TRBV19 to TRBJ2-7; 7 nucleotides match TRBD2. The CDR3 extends over 15 amino acids. The J segment lost 1 base and the V segment lost 7 bases, leaving 10 bases of the junction unmatched. Germline CDR1 reads LNHDA; CDR2 reads SQIVND (reference sequence). The CDR3 loop reads CASTDGASGSYEQYF. CDR3 nucleotide sequence: TGTGCCAGTACCGATGGGGCTAGCGGATCCTACGAGCAGTACTTC.

The V call is TRBV6-6, the J call TRBJ2-7; 7 bases agree with TRBD1. This CDR3 contains 15 residues. Germline V gene sequence: CDR1 MNHNY, CDR2 SVGAGI (reference sequence). V was clipped by 6 bases and J by 2 bases; unmatched bases: 10. This chain's CDR3 is CASSTTGAGTYEQYF. The CDR3 DNA reads as TGTGCCAGCAGCACAACAGGGGCCGGTACCTACGAGCAGTACTTC.

V and J are TRBV4-1 and TRBJ1-4; unclear D gene. Germline loops: CDR1 MGHRA, CDR2 YSYEKL. Trimming cost V 2 bases and J 4 bases, with 14 bases left between them. The CDR3 runs to 16 residues. The CDR3 loop reads CASSQPTRDINEKLFF. CDR3 nucleotides: TGCGCCAGCAGCCAACCTACTAGAGACATTAATGAAAAACTGTTTTTT.

V and J are TRBV9 and TRBJ1-2; weak D call: TRBD1 (6 bases). Germline assignment: CDR1 SGDLS and CDR2 YYNGEE. The V gene lost 3 bases and the J gene lost 4 bases, with 16 bases spanning the gap. The CDR3 consists of 15 residues. The CDR3 reads CASSARTGAGYGYTF. CDR3 in DNA: TGTGCCAGCAGCGCACGTACGGGGGCGGGCTATGGCTACACCTTC.

CDR3 sequence reads: CASITQGADEQFF. The CDR3 nucleotides read TGTGCCAGCATCACACAGGGGGCAGATGAGCAGTTCTTC. V gene TRBV5-4 combines with J gene TRBJ2-1; 9 bases are shared with TRBD1. Germline lookup yields CDR1 SGHNT and CDR2 YYREEE (reference sequence). CDR3 size: 13 residues. Unmatched junction bases numbered 6, after V lost 6 bases and J lost 8 bases.

The chain recombines TRBV10-3 with TRBJ2-3, with 9 bases aligning to TRBD2. This CDR3 has 16 residues. Germline loops: CDR1 ENHRY, CDR2 SYGVKD. The junction had 7 bases not matched to a gene; V was cut back by 5 bases and J by 1 base. The CDR3 is CAISPLAGSGTDTQYF. CDR3 nucleotide sequence: TGTGCCATCAGTCCCCTAGCGGGGTCGGGCACAGATACGCAGTATTTT.

The J gene is TRBJ2-7, the V gene TRBV6-5; weak D call: TRBD1 (6 bases). V was pared by 6 bases and J by 4 bases, with 13 bases between. The CDR3 has 13 amino acids. CDR1 is MNHEY, CDR2 SVGAGI, per germline. CDR3 DNA sequence: TGTGCCAGCAGCTCAGGACAGTTTTACGAGCAGTACTTC. It encodes CASSSGQFYEQYF.

The V call is TRBV6-1, the J call TRBJ1-2; tentative D call: TRBD1 (5 bases). The V gene lost 6 bases and the J gene lost 0 bases, with 14 bases spanning the gap. The CDR3 covers 15 residues. Germline values: CDR1 MNHNS, CDR2 SASEGT. The CDR3 is CASRDPGSPNYGYTF. The DNA for the CDR3 is TGTGCCAGCAGAGATCCAGGGAGCCCTAACTATGGCTACACCTTC.

The chain links TRBV5-1 to TRBJ1-2; tentative D call: TRBD1 (5 bases). Trimming stripped 0 bases from V and 7 bases from J, with 16 bases between. The germline V gene has CDR1 SGHRS and CDR2 YFSETQ. This CDR3 region has 15 residues. For the CDR3, the DNA is TGCGCCAGCAGCTTGGGGGGCAGGGAGGAATTTGGCTACACCTTC. Residues: CASSLGGREEFGYTF. Full variable domain (outside the CDR3, taken from reference TRBV5-1 and TRBJ1-2): KAGVTQTPRYLIKTRGQQVTLSCSPISGHRSVSWYQQTPGQGLQFLFEYFSETQRNKGNFPGRFSGRQFSNSRSEMNVSTLELGDSALYLCASSLGGREEFGYTFGSGTRLTVV.

The rearrangement uses TRBV7-2 and TRBJ2-2, with 9 bases aligning to TRBD2. The CDR3 length is 16 residues. After removal of 3 bases from V and 8 bases from J, the junction contained 10 bases not matched to a gene. Germline-derived CDR1 and CDR2 are SGHTA and FQGNSA. The CDR3 sequence: CASSFTASGAAGELFF. In DNA form, the CDR3 reads TGTGCCAGCAGCTTTACGGCTAGCGGGGCGGCAGGGGAGCTGTTTTTT.